Shown below are 30 T cell receptor beta chains from a single sample sequenced in a study of T cell responses to AZD1222 COVID-19 vaccine. Only in-frame clones appear in the TCRdb table, and some are missing; sequencing was by immunoSEQ multiplex PCR. Among about 97,000 clones listed, just over 90% were seen once. The sample here was peripheral blood, taken on day 0 of AZD1222 vaccination. The receptors stem from an adult in good health.

This chain connects TRBV7-2 to TRBJ1-6; the D is unclear. Per germline, CDR1 SGHTA and CDR2 FQGNSA. The V end was cut by 3 bases, the J end by 6 bases, with 15 bases between. The CDR3 runs 16 residues. Here the CDR3 DNA reads TGTGCCAGCAGCTTTGATGGGATCACTCTTAATTCACCCCTCCACTTT. Encoded protein: CASSFDGITLNSPLHF.

The J gene is TRBJ1-5, the V gene TRBV27; a weak D match, TRBD1 (5 bases). The CDR3 is 13 residues long. Germline V CDR1 and CDR2: MNHEY, SMNVEV (reference sequence). V was trimmed by 2 bases and J by 5 bases, leaving 7 bases between them. CDR3 DNA: TGTGCCAGCAGTTTAATGGGGGATCAGCCCCAGCATTTT. Its protein is CASSLMGDQPQHF.

The V and J genes are TRBV11-2 and TRBJ1-3; possible D gene TRBD1, 5 bases. The CDR3 consists of 16 residues. Deletions cut 0 bases from V and 7 bases from J, with 16 bases between. Germline CDR1 reads SGHAT; CDR2 reads FQNNGV. In nucleotides, the CDR3 is TGTGCCAGCAGCTTAGATCGTGACAGTGGTTGGAACACCATATATTTT. Residues: CASSLDRDSGWNTIYF. Full variable domain (rest looked up from reference TRBV11-2 and TRBJ1-3): EAGVAQSPRYKIIEKRQSVAFWCNPISGHATLYWYQQILGQGPKLLIQFQNNGVVDDSQLPKDRFSAERLKGVDSTLKIQPAKLEDSAVYLCASSLDRDSGWNTIYFGEGSWLTVV.

In its sample, this clone was seen a few times. The genes are TRBV2 and TRBJ1-1; 9 nucleotides match TRBD1. V was pared by 5 bases and J by 6 bases, with 1 base of the junction left unmatched. The CDR3 runs to 12 residues. CDR1 SNHLY and CDR2 FYNNEI come from the germline V gene. The CDR3: CASSRQGAEAFF. The DNA of the CDR3 is TGTGCCAGCAGTAGACAGGGGGCTGAAGCTTTCTTT. Variable domain in full (rest from reference TRBV2 and TRBJ1-1): EPEVTQTPSHQVTQMGQEVILRCVPISNHLYFYWYRQILGQKVEFLVSFYNNEISEKSEIFDDQFSVERPDGSNFTLKIRSTKLEDSAMYFCASSRQGAEAFFGQGTRLTVV.

The V call is TRBV12-5, the J call TRBJ1-1; perhaps TRBD1 as D (6 bases). V was trimmed by 7 bases and J by 0 bases, leaving 12 bases between them. The CDR3 length is 14 residues. CDR1 and CDR2 from the germline V gene are LGHNT and FRNRAP. The CDR3 region is CASALDSMNTEAFF. CDR3 bases: TGTGCTAGTGCTCTGGACAGCATGAACACTGAAGCTTTCTTT.

This chain joins TRBV28 and TRBJ1-6; no reliable D call. Germline V gene data show CDR1 as MDHEN and CDR2 as SYDVKM. Trimming took 6 bases from V and 9 from J, leaving 12 bases between them. CDR3 length: 13 amino acids. In DNA form, the CDR3 reads TGTGCCAGCAGCTCCAACCGGGGTTCACCCCTCCACTTT. Its translation: CASSSNRGSPLHF.

V is TRBV11-1 and J is TRBJ1-4; D is perhaps TRBD1 (6 bases). This CDR3 comprises 13 residues. Germline V gene sequence: CDR1 SGHAT, CDR2 FQDESV (reference sequence). With 5 bases removed from V and 8 bases from J, the gap between germline ends came to 12 bases. The chain's CDR3 is CASSRIRGEKLFF. For the CDR3, the DNA is TGTGCCAGCAGCCGAATTAGGGGGGAAAAACTGTTTTTT.

The CDR3 sequence is CASRLGGWGANVLTF. The DNA for the CDR3 is TGTGCCAGCAGGCTCGGGGGTTGGGGGGCCAACGTCCTGACTTTC. This chain connects TRBV28 to TRBJ2-6; tentative D call: TRBD2 (6 bases). Per the germline V gene, CDR1 is MDHEN and CDR2 is SYDVKM. The CDR3 extends over 15 amino acids. The V end was cut by 6 bases, the J end by 4 bases, with 13 bases between. Complete variable domain (other parts from reference TRBV28 and TRBJ2-6): DVKVTQSSRYLVKRTGEKVFLECVQDMDHENMFWYRQDPGLGLRLIYFSYDVKMKEKGDIPEGYSVSREKKERFSLILESASTNQTSMYLCASRLGGWGANVLTFGAGSRLTVL.

The CDR3 region has the DNA TGCGCCAGCAGCGGCGGGACTAGCGGTAGCTCCTACGAGCAGTACTTC. Translation gives CASSGGTSGSSYEQYF. The chain carries TRBV10-2 and TRBJ2-7, with 11 bases fitting TRBD2. The germline CDR1 and CDR2 sequences are WSHSY and SAAADI. The CDR3 has 16 residues. The V segment lost 6 bases and the J segment 0 bases; nucleotides outside the gene matches: 7.

The CDR3 region has the DNA TGTGCCAGCAGGACAAAAGACAGATACGAGCAGTACTTC. Translated, it gives CASRTKDRYEQYF. The chain joins TRBV28 to TRBJ2-7, with D possibly matching TRBD1 (5 bases). V dropped 6 bases and J dropped 4 bases, with 13 bases sitting between them. Germline CDR1 reads MDHEN; CDR2 reads SYDVKM. The CDR3 length is 13 residues.

The chain uses TRBV14 and TRBJ2-3; the D is unclear. Germline lookup yields CDR1 SGHDN and CDR2 FVKESK. V gave up 5 bases and J gave up 6 bases, with 12 bases separating them. This CDR3 is 13 amino acids long. CDR3 sequence reads: CASSVLIADTQYF. The CDR3 bases are TGTGCCAGCAGCGTCCTTATTGCGGATACGCAGTATTTT.

CDR3 residues: CASSHGTSGYEQYF. CDR3 nucleotides: TGTGCCAGCAGCCACGGGACGTCGGGCTACGAGCAGTACTTC. This sequence joins TRBV13 and TRBJ2-7, with D possibly being TRBD1 or TRBD2 (5 bases each). V dropped 5 bases and J dropped 3 bases, with 14 bases sitting between them. CDR1 and CDR2 (germline): PRHDT, FYEKMQ (reference sequence). The CDR3 spans 14 residues.

The CDR3 coding sequence is TGTGCCAGCAGAGCTTCAGGATACACTGAAGCTTTCTTT. Its protein product is CASRASGYTEAFF. V usage is TRBV12-3 or TRBV12-4 and J usage is TRBJ1-1; D gene uncertain. This CDR3 is built from 13 residues. V lost 6 bases to trimming and J lost 3 bases, with 11 bases between them.

The chain uses TRBV15 and TRBJ1-1, with D perhaps TRBD1 (6 bases). V lost 6 bases to trimming and J lost 2 bases, with 13 bases between them. The CDR3 is 14 amino acids. Germline V lookup: CDR1 LNHNV, CDR2 YYDKDF (reference sequence). CDR3 DNA sequence: TGTGCCACCAGTCTGGACAGATCTAACACTGAAGCTTTCTTT. It specifies CATSLDRSNTEAFF.

The V and J genes are TRBV12-3 or TRBV12-4 and TRBJ1-1; D possibly corresponds to TRBD1 (6 bases). V lost 7 bases to trimming and J lost 11 bases, with 17 bases between them. The CDR3 contains 12 residues. CDR3 sequence: CASTSGGLGAFF. In DNA, the CDR3 is TGTGCCAGCACCTCCGGGGGCCTGGGGGCTTTCTTT.

The chain is built from TRBV10-1 and TRBJ2-5; D remains unclear. Trimming cost V 0 bases and J 5 bases, with 10 bases left between them. Germline lookup yields CDR1 WNHNN and CDR2 SYGVQD (reference sequence). The length of the CDR3 is 14 residues. CDR3 residues: CASSESVGCETQYF. The CDR3 DNA sequence: TGCGCCAGCAGTGAGTCGGTTGGATGTGAGACCCAGTACTTC.

V is TRBV18 and J is TRBJ2-7; TRBD2 matches 7 bases. V shed 0 bases and J 4 bases; nucleotides not matched to a gene: 6. The CDR3 is 15 residues long. The V gene's germline CDR1 is KGHSH and CDR2 LQKENI. CDR3 loop: CASSPPSFGGYEQYF. The DNA of the CDR3 is TGTGCCAGCTCACCACCGTCTTTCGGGGGGTACGAGCAGTACTTC.

The chain uses TRBV7-9 and TRBJ2-3; 8 nucleotides agree with TRBD2. J gave up 2 bases and V 3 bases, and 7 bases lay outside the gene matches. The CDR3 contains 16 residues. The germline V gene has CDR1 SEHNR and CDR2 FQNEAQ (reference sequence). This chain's CDR3 is CASSFARGELTDTQYF. CDR3 nucleotides: TGTGCCAGCAGCTTCGCGCGGGGGGAGCTCACAGATACGCAGTATTTT. The full variable domain, completed using reference TRBV7-9 and TRBJ2-3, is DTGVSQNPRHKITKRGQNVTFRCDPISEHNRLYWYRQTLGQGPEFLTYFQNEAQLEKSRLLSDRFSAERPKGSFSTLEIQRTEQGDSAMYLCASSFARGELTDTQYFGPGTRLTVL.

The chain joins TRBV20-1 to TRBJ2-1; a weak D match, TRBD2 (5 bases). CDR1 and CDR2 from the germline V gene are DFQATT and SNEGSKA (reference sequence). This CDR3 region has 14 residues. The V end was cut by 3 bases, the J end by 7 bases, with 16 bases between. This chain's CDR3 is CSASRLINLNEQFF. In nucleotides, the CDR3 is TGCAGTGCTAGTCGACTAATTAATTTAAATGAGCAGTTCTTC.

This clone was picked up a small number of times. The chain has TRBV28 and TRBJ1-2; TRBD1 matches at 9 bases. V lost 2 bases, J lost 6 bases, and 10 bases stayed unmatched. The V gene's germline CDR1 is MDHEN and CDR2 SYDVKM. The CDR3 contains 16 residues. This CDR3 is CASSLGTGLTKNGYTF. The CDR3 coding sequence is TGTGCCAGCAGTTTAGGGACAGGGTTAACGAAGAATGGCTACACCTTC.

This clone was detected only once. The rearrangement joins TRBV15 to TRBJ1-6, with D tentatively TRBD1 (5 bases). This CDR3 comprises 16 residues. The germline gives CDR1 LNHNV, CDR2 YYDKDF (reference sequence). V was clipped by 1 base and J by 5 bases, with 12 bases between them. In nucleotides, the CDR3 is TGTGCCACCAGCAGAGTTTTGGGGCAGAATAATTCACCCCTCCACTTT. Amino acids: CATSRVLGQNNSPLHF. Full variable domain (outside the CDR3, taken from reference TRBV15 and TRBJ1-6): DAMVIQNPRYQVTQFGKPVTLSCSQTLNHNVMYWYQQKSSQAPKLLFHYYDKDFNNEADTPDNFQSRRPNTSFCFLDIRSPGLGDTAMYLCATSRVLGQNNSPLHFGNGTRLTVT.

This chain joins TRBV6-4 and TRBJ2-1, with 10 bases aligning to TRBD2. V shed 2 bases and J 2 bases; nucleotides not matched to a gene: 3. CDR3 length: 16 amino acids. CDR1 is MRHNA, CDR2 SNTAGT, per germline. In DNA, the CDR3 is TGTGCCAGCAGTGACGTAGCGGGGGGCCCCTACAATGAGCAGTTCTTC. The encoded protein is CASSDVAGGPYNEQFF.

This sequence joins TRBV23-1 and TRBJ1-3, with no clear D. TRBV23-1 is known as an ORF, though its function is uncertain. The germline V and J ends were trimmed by 9 bases and 0 bases, with 15 bases remaining between them. CDR3 length: 15 residues. CDR3 amino acids: CARSDDQDSGNTIYF. The CDR3 region has the DNA TGCGCCAGATCAGACGATCAAGACTCTGGAAACACCATATATTTT.

This chain connects TRBV28 to TRBJ2-3; 8 bases are a match to TRBD2. CDR1 is MDHEN, CDR2 SYDVKM, per germline. CDR3 length equals 20 residues. With V trimmed by 4 bases and J by 0 bases, 18 bases remained unmatched. The CDR3 coding sequence is TGTGCCAGCAGTTCTCACCGTCAAGCGGGGGAGTATACTAGCACAGATACGCAGTATTTT. Its protein is CASSSHRQAGEYTSTDTQYF.

The rearrangement joins TRBV28 to TRBJ2-7; D perhaps matches TRBD1 (6 bases). The CDR3 is made up of 14 amino acids. The ends were cut back, 5 bases at V and 2 bases at J, with 13 bases in the middle. Looked up from germline, CDR1 is MDHEN and CDR2 is SYDVKM. The DNA of the CDR3 is TGTGCCAGCAGTAGATCGGGACATCCCTACGAGCAGTACTTC. This encodes CASSRSGHPYEQYF.

V gene TRBV10-3 combines with J gene TRBJ2-7; TRBD2 might be the D (6 bases). The length of the CDR3 is 16 residues. Trimming stripped 0 bases from V and 0 bases from J, with 12 bases between. Germline CDR1 and CDR2: ENHRY and SYGVKD. This CDR3 is CAISESRGFSSYEQYF. The CDR3 DNA reads TGTGCCATCAGTGAGTCTCGGGGGTTTAGCTCCTACGAGCAGTACTTC.

V and J are TRBV6-5 and TRBJ2-7; 9 bases align to TRBD1. Germline V lookup: CDR1 MNHEY, CDR2 SVGAGI. Germline trimming cut 8 bases from V and 3 bases from J; bases unmatched to any gene: 8. The CDR3 spans 14 residues. The DNA for the CDR3 is TGTGCCAGCCCCCAGGGGACAGGGAACTACGAGCAGTACTTC. This encodes CASPQGTGNYEQYF.

V gene TRBV5-4 combines with J gene TRBJ1-2; D is ambiguous. The CDR3 length is 15 residues. Per germline, CDR1 SGHNT and CDR2 YYREEE (reference sequence). The germline V and J ends were trimmed by 2 bases and 3 bases, with 14 bases remaining between them. CDR3 coding DNA: TGTGCCAGCAGCTTAATGTCCTCCATATACTATGGCTACACCTTC. Residues: CASSLMSSIYYGYTF.

The gene calls are TRBV28 and TRBJ2-7; TRBD1 matches at 7 bases. CDR1 is MDHEN, CDR2 SYDVKM, per germline. V lost 1 base and J lost 5; bases outside the gene matches: 8. The CDR3 sequence is 15 residues long. In DNA form, the CDR3 reads TGTGCCAGCAGTTTATCTTGGGACAGAACCAACGAGCAGTACTTC. Translated, it gives CASSLSWDRTNEQYF.

The chain joins TRBV10-3 to TRBJ1-2; 8 nucleotides agree with TRBD1. With 4 bases clipped from V and 3 bases from J, the junction kept 4 bases outside the gene matches. Germline assignment: CDR1 ENHRY and CDR2 SYGVKD. This CDR3 contains 14 residues. As DNA, the CDR3 is TGTGCCATCAGTGGCAGGGGGCGCGACTATGGCTACACCTTC. This codes for CAISGRGRDYGYTF.